Listed here are 22 T cell receptor beta chains from one sample, sequenced in a study of blood T cell repertoires in COVID-19. Assay used: immunoSEQ multiplex PCR; TCRdb lists only in-frame clones, some missing. Here the sample spans tens of thousands of clones, 85% to 90% being singletons. The sequenced sample consisted of peripheral blood. The source of these receptors is a man in his sixties or seventies with acute or convalescent COVID-19.

This chain joins TRBV3-1 (or the pseudogene TRBV3-2) and TRBJ2-7, with 8 bases aligning to TRBD2. This CDR3 is 13 amino acids long. V shed 3 bases, J shed 6 bases, and the junction held 4 bases outside the gene matches. CDR1 and CDR2 from the germline V gene are LGHDT and YNNKEL (reference sequence). The CDR3 nucleotides read TGTGCCAGCAGCCAGACTAGCGTTCTCGAGCAGTACTTC. Amino acid sequence: CASSQTSVLEQYF.

The rearrangement links TRBV29-1 to TRBJ2-5, with D perhaps matching TRBD2 (5 bases). CDR1 and CDR2 from the germline V gene are SQVTM and ANQGSEA. Between the trimmed V and J ends, which lost 4 bases and 5 bases, there was a span of 11 bases. This CDR3 is built from 12 residues. The CDR3 spells CSVVRELETQYF. In nucleotides, the CDR3 is TGCAGCGTTGTGAGGGAGTTGGAGACCCAGTACTTC.

CDR3 sequence reads: CANLVRSYNSPLHF. The CDR3 region has the DNA TGTGCCAACTTGGTTCGCTCCTATAATTCACCCCTCCACTTT. V is TRBV21-1 and J is TRBJ1-6. TRBV21-1 is reported as a pseudogene. The CDR3 length is 14 residues.

This clone was counted between two and nine times. The rearrangement uses TRBV7-2 and TRBJ2-5; a weak D match, TRBD1 (6 bases). Trimming removed 1 base at V and 1 base at J, with 10 bases between. Germline CDR1 SGHTA, CDR2 FQGNSA. This CDR3 has 15 amino acids. CDR3 region: CASSLEQGRQETQYF. CDR3 nucleotide sequence: TGTGCCAGCAGCTTAGAGCAGGGGCGCCAAGAGACCCAGTACTTC.

This chain joins TRBV7-3 and TRBJ1-1, with 9 nucleotides matching TRBD1. Germline V gene sequence: CDR1 SGHTA, CDR2 FQGTGA. V lost 6 bases, J lost 2 bases, and 1 base stayed unmatched. The CDR3 has 13 amino acids. The CDR3 reads CASRDRGNTEAFF. CDR3 DNA: TGTGCCAGCAGGGACAGGGGAAACACTGAAGCTTTCTTT.

This chain uses TRBV5-4 with TRBJ2-6, with D tentatively TRBD2 (5 bases). Per germline, CDR1 SGHNT and CDR2 YYREEE (reference sequence). The CDR3 runs to 16 residues. V lost 4 bases to trimming and J lost 0 bases, with 11 bases between them. The CDR3: CASSVGDYSGANVLTF. The CDR3 region has the DNA TGTGCCAGCAGCGTCGGGGATTACTCTGGGGCCAACGTCCTGACTTTC.

The gene calls are TRBV2 and TRBJ2-2; 13 bases agree with TRBD2. The CDR3 is 14 amino acids. The germline gives CDR1 SNHLY, CDR2 FYNNEI. After removal of 8 bases from V and 6 bases from J, the junction contained 3 bases not matched to a gene. CDR3 in amino acids: CASGGLAGPGELFF. DNA for the CDR3: TGTGCCAGCGGGGGACTAGCGGGACCCGGGGAGCTGTTTTTT.

The chain has TRBV7-2 and TRBJ1-6; D is possibly TRBD1 (5 bases). V dropped 1 base and J dropped 9 bases, with 7 bases sitting between them. The CDR3 contains 13 residues. In germline, CDR1 is SGHTA, CDR2 FQGNSA. The CDR3 loop reads CASSLDRGSPLHF. DNA of the CDR3: TGTGCCAGCAGCTTAGATAGGGGTTCACCCCTCCACTTT.

The chain has TRBV20-1 and TRBJ1-4, with TRBD1 matching 12 bases. This CDR3 contains 14 residues. Germline CDR1 is DFQATT and CDR2 is SNEGSKA (reference sequence). J was trimmed by 8 bases and V by 3 bases; bases with no gene match: 4. CDR3 residues: CSASSGTGGEKLFF. As DNA, the CDR3 is TGCAGTGCTAGTTCCGGGACAGGGGGCGAAAAACTGTTTTTT.

The rearrangement joins TRBV13 to TRBJ1-5, with 7 bases identical to TRBD1. Per the germline V gene, CDR1 is PRHDT and CDR2 is FYEKMQ (reference sequence). V trimming: 3 bases; J trimming: 0 bases; junction bases outside the gene matches: 11. This CDR3 has 18 residues. The CDR3: CASSFPLHRGDSNQPQHF. In nucleotides, the CDR3 is TGTGCCAGCAGCTTTCCCCTACACAGGGGAGATAGCAATCAGCCCCAGCATTTT.

The chain couples TRBV19 to TRBJ2-3; TRBD2 aligns across 13 bases. This CDR3 is built from 16 residues. Germline V gene sequence: CDR1 LNHDA, CDR2 SQIVND (reference sequence). J was trimmed by 3 bases and V by 6 bases; bases with no gene match: 6. CDR3 sequence: CASRPWTSGSTDTQYF. In DNA form, the CDR3 reads TGTGCCAGTAGGCCATGGACTAGCGGGAGTACAGATACGCAGTATTTT.

The chain links TRBV5-1 to TRBJ1-6, with no clear D. CDR3 size: 15 residues. V was trimmed by 0 bases and J by 7 bases, leaving 11 bases between them. Germline V gives CDR1 SGHRS, CDR2 YFSETQ. DNA of the CDR3: TGCGCCAGCAGCTTGGTGGCCGCCGGGAATTCACCCCTCCACTTT. It yields the protein CASSLVAAGNSPLHF.

V usage is TRBV9 and J usage is TRBJ2-2; TRBD2 matches at 10 bases. The germline CDR1 and CDR2 sequences are SGDLS and YYNGEE. This CDR3 comprises 17 residues. Trimming removed 0 bases from V and 7 bases from J; junction bases left unmatched: 9. CDR3: CASSVASAGGPSGELFF. CDR3 nucleotide sequence: TGTGCCAGCAGCGTAGCTTCAGCGGGAGGGCCTAGCGGGGAGCTGTTTTTT.

This clone occurred a few times. This chain links TRBV27 with TRBJ1-4; no clear D. CDR1 is MNHEY, CDR2 SMNVEV, per germline (reference sequence). This CDR3 comprises 14 residues. The germline V and J ends were trimmed by 3 bases and 10 bases, with 15 bases remaining between them. DNA for the CDR3: TGTGCCAGCAGTTTGAACAGCCCTCGGGGAAAACTGTTTTTT. Translated, it gives CASSLNSPRGKLFF.

This chain links TRBV10-2 with TRBJ2-1; D not resolved. Germline values: CDR1 WSHSY, CDR2 SAAADI. V was cut by 4 bases and J by 0 bases, with 7 bases left in between. CDR3 length: 14 residues. CDR3 protein: CASSGRSSYNEQFF. The CDR3 coding sequence is TGCGCCAGCAGTGGACGGAGCTCCTACAATGAGCAGTTCTTC.

The chain recombines TRBV2 with TRBJ1-5; tentatively, D is TRBD1 (6 bases). Deletions cut 10 bases from V and 0 bases from J, with 13 bases between. The CDR3 contains 14 residues. Germline CDR1 reads SNHLY; CDR2 reads FYNNEI. This CDR3 reads CATGGRNSNQPQHF. Here the CDR3 DNA reads TGTGCCACCGGGGGGCGGAATAGCAATCAGCCCCAGCATTTT.

J is TRBJ2-7 and V is TRBV7-2; 8 nucleotides match TRBD2. The CDR3 length is 13 residues. Germline lookup yields CDR1 SGHTA and CDR2 FQGNSA. Germline trimming cut 3 bases from V and 7 bases from J; bases unmatched to any gene: 5. The CDR3 protein is CASSLVAGNEQYF. DNA for the CDR3: TGTGCCAGCAGCTTGGTAGCGGGAAATGAGCAGTACTTC.

The rearrangement joins TRBV11-2 to TRBJ2-3; TRBD2 aligns across 8 bases. Germline V gene lookup returns CDR1 SGHAT and CDR2 FQNNGV. Germline trimming cut 1 base from V and 0 bases from J; bases unmatched to any gene: 6. CDR3 length equals 17 residues. CDR3 sequence reads: CASSLAGVAGSTDTQYF. In DNA form, the CDR3 reads TGTGCCAGCAGCTTAGCAGGAGTAGCGGGAAGCACAGATACGCAGTATTTT.

V is TRBV5-1 and J is TRBJ1-1; D remains unclear. Germline V gives CDR1 SGHRS, CDR2 YFSETQ. The CDR3 is made up of 15 amino acids. Trimming pared 0 bases from V and 5 bases from J, leaving 14 bases between. DNA for the CDR3: TGCGCCAGCAGCTTGGGGGGTCAGGAGGGAACTGAAGCTTTCTTT. Amino acids: CASSLGGQEGTEAFF.

The gene calls are TRBV7-6 and TRBJ2-1; D gene uncertain. CDR1 is SGHVS, CDR2 FNYEAQ, per germline. V was trimmed by 5 bases and J by 1 base, leaving 15 bases between them. The CDR3 consists of 16 residues. DNA for the CDR3: TGTGCCAGCAGCCGAGACGGCGGCCAGTCCTACAATGAGCAGTTCTTC. Amino acid sequence: CASSRDGGQSYNEQFF.

The gene calls are TRBV19 and TRBJ2-3; 7 nucleotides line up with TRBD2. The CDR3 spans 15 residues. Germline V gene data show CDR1 as LNHDA and CDR2 as SQIVND (reference sequence). The CDR3 reads CASSISLAGTDTQYF. The CDR3 bases are TGTGCGTCTAGTATATCCCTAGCGGGCACAGATACGCAGTATTTT.

The chain is built from TRBV2 and TRBJ1-6; D gene ambiguous. This CDR3 has 15 amino acids. Germline CDR1 reads SNHLY; CDR2 reads FYNNEI. V lost 9 bases and J lost 8, with 20 bases in between. CDR3 nucleotides: TGTGCCAGTTTTCTAGAGGCGGCAGCCGATTCACCCCTCCACTTT. Encoded protein: CASFLEAAADSPLHF.